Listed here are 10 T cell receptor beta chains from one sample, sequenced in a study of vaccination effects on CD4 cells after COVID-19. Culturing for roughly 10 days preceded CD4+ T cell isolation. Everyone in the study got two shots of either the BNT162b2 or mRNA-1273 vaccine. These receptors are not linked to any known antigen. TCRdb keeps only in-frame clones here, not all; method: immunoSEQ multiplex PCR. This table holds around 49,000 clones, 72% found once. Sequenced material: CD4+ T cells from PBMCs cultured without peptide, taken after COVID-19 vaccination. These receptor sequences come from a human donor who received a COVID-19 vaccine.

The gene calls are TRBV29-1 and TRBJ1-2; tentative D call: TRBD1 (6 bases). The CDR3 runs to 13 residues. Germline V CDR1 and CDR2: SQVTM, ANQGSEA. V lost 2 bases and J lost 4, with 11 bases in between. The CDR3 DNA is TGCAGCGTTGAAAACAGGGCGGGCTATGGCTACACCTTC. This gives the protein CSVENRAGYGYTF.

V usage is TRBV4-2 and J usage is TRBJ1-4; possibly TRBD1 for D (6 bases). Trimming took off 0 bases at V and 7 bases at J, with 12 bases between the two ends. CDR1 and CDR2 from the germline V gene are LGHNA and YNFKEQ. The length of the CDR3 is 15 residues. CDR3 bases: TGTGCCAGCAGCCAAGATGGCCAGGGGCGTGAAAAACTGTTTTTT. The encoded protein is CASSQDGQGREKLFF.

CDR3 nucleotides: TGTGCCAGTAGTATATTGGGGCAGCGGACTCTAGCCAAAAACATTCAGTACTTC. It encodes CASSILGQRTLAKNIQYF. V is TRBV19 and J is TRBJ2-4, with D perhaps assigned TRBD1 or TRBD2 (5 bases each). V shed 2 bases and J shed 0 bases, with 17 bases lying between them. Germline CDR1 reads LNHDA; CDR2 reads SQIVND (reference sequence). The CDR3 spans 18 residues.

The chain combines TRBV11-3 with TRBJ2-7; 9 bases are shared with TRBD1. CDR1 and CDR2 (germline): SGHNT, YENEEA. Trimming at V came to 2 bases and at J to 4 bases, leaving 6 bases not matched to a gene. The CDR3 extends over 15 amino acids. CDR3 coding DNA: TGTGCCAGCAGCTTAATGGACGGGACAGGGTACGAGCAGTACTTC. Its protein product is CASSLMDGTGYEQYF.

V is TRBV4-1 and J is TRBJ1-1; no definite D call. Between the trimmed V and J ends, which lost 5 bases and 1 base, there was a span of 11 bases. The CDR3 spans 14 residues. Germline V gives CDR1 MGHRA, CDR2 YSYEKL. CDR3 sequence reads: CASSKGLTNTEAFF. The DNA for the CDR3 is TGCGCCAGCAGCAAAGGACTGACGAACACTGAAGCTTTCTTT.

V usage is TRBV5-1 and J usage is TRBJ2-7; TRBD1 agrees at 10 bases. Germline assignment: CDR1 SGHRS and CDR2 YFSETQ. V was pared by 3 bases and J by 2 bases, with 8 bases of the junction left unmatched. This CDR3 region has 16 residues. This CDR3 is CASSSARDRGPYEQYF. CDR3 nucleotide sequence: TGCGCCAGCAGCTCAGCCCGGGACAGGGGCCCCTACGAGCAGTACTTC.

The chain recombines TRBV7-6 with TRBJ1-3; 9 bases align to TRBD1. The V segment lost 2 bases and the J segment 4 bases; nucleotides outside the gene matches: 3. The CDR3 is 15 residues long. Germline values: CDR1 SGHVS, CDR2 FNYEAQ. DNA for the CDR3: TGTGCCAGCAGCTTACAAGGGACAGGGGGAAACACCATATATTTT. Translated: CASSLQGTGGNTIYF.

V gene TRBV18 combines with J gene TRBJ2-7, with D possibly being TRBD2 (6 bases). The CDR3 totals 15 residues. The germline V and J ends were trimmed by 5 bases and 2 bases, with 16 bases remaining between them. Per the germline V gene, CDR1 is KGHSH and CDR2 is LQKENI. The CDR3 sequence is CASSRDAGNTYEQYF. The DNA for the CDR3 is TGTGCCAGCTCAAGGGACGCGGGGAACACCTACGAGCAGTACTTC.

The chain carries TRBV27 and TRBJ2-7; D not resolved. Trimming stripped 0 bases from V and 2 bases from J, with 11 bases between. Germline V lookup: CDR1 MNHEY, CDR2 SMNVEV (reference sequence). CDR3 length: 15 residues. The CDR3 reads CASSLSISVTYEQYF. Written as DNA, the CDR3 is TGTGCCAGCAGTTTATCGATCTCAGTAACCTACGAGCAGTACTTC.

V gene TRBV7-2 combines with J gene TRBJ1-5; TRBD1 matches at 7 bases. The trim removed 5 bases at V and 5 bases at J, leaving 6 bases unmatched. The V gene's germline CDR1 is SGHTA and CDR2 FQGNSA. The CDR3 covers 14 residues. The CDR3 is CASSVWTGDQPQHF. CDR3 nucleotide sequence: TGTGCCAGCAGCGTGTGGACAGGCGATCAGCCCCAGCATTTT.